The 24 T cell receptor beta chains below come from one sample, sequenced in a study of cytomegalovirus exposure and HLA in healthy donors. In the PCR, 60 Vbeta and 13 Jbeta primers were used. Repertoires were generated with immunoSEQ multiplex PCR, while TCRdb's copy carries only in-frame clones and drops some. The data show approximately 180,000 clones, with more than 80% seen just once and about 4.9% held by the top ten. The source material was PBMCs. The receptors shown here come from a man aged 18 to 35 in good health and CMV-seronegative.

V gene TRBV7-2 combines with J gene TRBJ2-5; possibly TRBD1 for D (6 bases). CDR3 length: 15 amino acids. Trimming cost V 3 bases and J 3 bases, with 14 bases left between them. Germline CDR1 reads SGHTA; CDR2 reads FQGNSA. In DNA form, the CDR3 reads TGTGCCAGCAGCTTGGGGGCCGGATCAAAAGAGACCCAGTACTTC. Encoded protein: CASSLGAGSKETQYF.

The chain employs TRBV15 and TRBJ2-3; D remains ambiguous. The CDR3 loop spans 13 amino acids. Trimming stripped 0 bases from V and 3 bases from J, with 4 bases between. Germline CDR1 LNHNV, CDR2 YYDKDF (reference sequence). CDR3 in amino acids: CATSRDQTDTQYF. Written as DNA, the CDR3 is TGTGCCACCAGCAGAGATCAAACAGATACGCAGTATTTT.

V is TRBV4-3 and J is TRBJ1-2; 8 positions match TRBD1. The CDR3 totals 14 residues. Germline V CDR1 and CDR2: LGHNA, YSLEER. The junction had 0 bases not matched to a gene; V was cut back by 1 base and J by 2 bases. CDR3 region: CASSQGDRNYGYTF. The CDR3 DNA reads TGCGCCAGCAGCCAAGGGGACAGGAACTATGGCTACACCTTC.

The chain links TRBV5-6 to TRBJ1-2; perhaps TRBD1 as D (6 bases). Germline assignment: CDR1 SGHDT and CDR2 YYEEEE. V lost 2 bases, J lost 8 bases, and 16 bases lay in between. The CDR3 has 14 residues. This chain's CDR3 is CASSFPDRMVGYTF. The CDR3 DNA reads as TGTGCCAGCAGCTTTCCCGACAGGATGGTCGGCTACACCTTC.

The chain uses TRBV7-9 and TRBJ1-1, with 7 bases that match TRBD1. J lost 6 bases, V lost 0 bases, and 7 bases had no gene match. This CDR3 has 15 amino acids. Germline V lookup: CDR1 SEHNR, CDR2 FQNEAQ (reference sequence). The CDR3, as DNA: TGTGCCAGCAGCTTAGCCGCGGGGCAGGGGGCTGAAGCTTTCTTT. Residues: CASSLAAGQGAEAFF.

In regard to this clone: The same CDR3 arises from other DNA sequences in this sample as well. V gene TRBV7-2 combines with J gene TRBJ2-2; D gene unclear. The CDR3 extends over 12 amino acids. Germline V gene data show CDR1 as SGHTA and CDR2 as FQGNSA. V was cut by 6 bases and J by 2 bases, with 4 bases left in between. The CDR3 loop reads CASSLNTGELFF. The DNA of the CDR3 is TGTGCCAGCAGTCTAAACACCGGGGAGCTGTTTTTT.

Only one count was recorded for this clone. The chain employs TRBV6-1 and TRBJ1-3; D uncertain. The germline V gene has CDR1 MNHNS and CDR2 SASEGT. Trimming shortened V by 4 bases and J by 0 bases, and 7 bases separated the two germline ends. The CDR3 contains 14 residues. CDR3 residues: CASSAVFSGNTIYF. CDR3 nucleotide sequence: TGTGCCAGCAGTGCCGTTTTCTCTGGAAACACCATATATTTT.

CDR3 DNA: TGCGCCAGCAGCTTGGAGGGGTATGGCTACACCTTC. Protein product: CASSLEGYGYTF. The rearrangement uses TRBV5-1 and TRBJ1-2; tentative D call: TRBD1 (5 bases). The CDR3 runs 12 residues. Germline V gene lookup returns CDR1 SGHRS and CDR2 YFSETQ. Between the trimmed V and J ends, which lost 0 bases and 5 bases, there was a span of 5 bases.

The chain uses TRBV27 and TRBJ2-7; D is unresolved. CDR1 is MNHEY and CDR2 is SMNVEV in the germline V gene (reference sequence). The CDR3 sequence is 13 residues long. V lost 4 bases, J lost 5 bases, and 12 bases lay in between. CDR3 nucleotide sequence: TGTGCCAGCAGTTCCTATGAGGCGCACGAGCAGTACTTC. Its translation: CASSSYEAHEQYF.

This chain links TRBV6-5 with TRBJ2-7; D remains ambiguous. The germline V gene encodes CDR1 MNHEY and CDR2 SVGAGI. CDR3 length: 15 amino acids. The germline V and J ends were trimmed by 4 bases and 0 bases, with 13 bases remaining between them. CDR3: CASSSPASSSYEQYF. The CDR3 bases are TGTGCCAGCAGTTCCCCAGCGAGTAGCTCCTACGAGCAGTACTTC.

This chain joins TRBV7-8 and TRBJ2-1; 7 nucleotides match TRBD1. V dropped 1 base and J dropped 4; count of bases not matched to a gene: 22. Germline lookup yields CDR1 SGHVS and CDR2 FQNEAQ. The CDR3 consists of 21 residues. Here the CDR3 DNA reads TGTGCCAGCAGCTTAGTGAGTACAGGGACAGAGGGATATGGGCGATACAATGAGCAGTTCTTC. As protein: CASSLVSTGTEGYGRYNEQFF.

The rearrangement links TRBV10-3 to TRBJ2-5; the D gene is possibly TRBD1 (6 bases). CDR3 size: 15 residues. Germline lookup yields CDR1 ENHRY and CDR2 SYGVKD. The ends were cut back, 6 bases at V and 5 bases at J, with 19 bases in the middle. Here the CDR3 DNA reads TGTGCCATCAGGGCTTCAGAACAGGGTGTGGAGACCCAGTACTTC. It is translated as CAIRASEQGVETQYF.

This chain uses TRBV30 with TRBJ2-3, with TRBD1 as a possible D gene (6 bases). The germline CDR1 and CDR2 sequences are GTSNPN and SVGIG (reference sequence). The CDR3 has 14 residues. V was pared by 3 bases and J by 0 bases, with 10 bases between. This CDR3 is CAWSRTVSTDTQYF. CDR3 sequence (DNA): TGTGCCTGGAGCAGGACAGTTAGCACAGATACGCAGTATTTT.

The genes are TRBV18 and TRBJ2-1; D unresolved. The germline gives CDR1 KGHSH, CDR2 LQKENI. The CDR3 runs 15 residues. V lost 3 bases, J lost 3 bases, and 12 bases lay in between. The CDR3 DNA reads as TGTGCCAGCTCACCCCGAGAAGTACTCTACAATGAGCAGTTCTTC. Protein sequence: CASSPREVLYNEQFF.

The genes are TRBV7-8 and TRBJ2-1; 7 positions agree with TRBD1. The ends lost 5 bases at V and 3 bases at J; junction bases unmatched: 7. The CDR3 spans 15 residues. Germline V gives CDR1 SGHVS, CDR2 FQNEAQ. CDR3 DNA: TGTGCCAGCAGCCCCCGGACAGGATTCTACAATGAGCAGTTCTTC. Protein sequence: CASSPRTGFYNEQFF.

This clone was picked up one time. The CDR3 bases are TGTGCCAGCAGTACTGCGGGGGGCACTGAAGCTTTCTTT. This sequence encodes CASSTAGGTEAFF. The gene calls are TRBV28 and TRBJ1-1; D is possibly TRBD1 (5 bases). The germline gives CDR1 MDHEN, CDR2 SYDVKM. The CDR3 loop spans 13 amino acids. The V end was cut by 5 bases, the J end by 4 bases, with 11 bases between.

This chain uses TRBV7-9 with TRBJ2-7; D is uncertain. Deletions cut 1 base from V and 3 bases from J, with 4 bases between. The CDR3 contains 12 residues. Germline CDR1 is SEHNR and CDR2 is FQNEAQ (reference sequence). For the CDR3, the DNA is TGTGCCAGCAGCTTAGTCCTCTACGAGCAGTACTTC. Translating it yields CASSLVLYEQYF.

The genes are TRBV19 and TRBJ2-7; no clear D gene. The CDR3 is 15 residues long. Trimming stripped 2 bases from V and 3 bases from J, with 14 bases between. Germline CDR1 LNHDA, CDR2 SQIVND (reference sequence). The CDR3 bases are TGTGCCAGTAGTATAAGGAGCGACGGGTACTACGAGCAGTACTTC. It translates to CASSIRSDGYYEQYF.

The rearrangement uses TRBV9 and TRBJ2-6; the D is unclear. The germline V and J ends were trimmed by 0 bases and 0 bases, with 7 bases remaining between them. Germline assignment: CDR1 SGDLS and CDR2 YYNGEE. This CDR3 contains 16 residues. This chain's CDR3 is CASSVDPLSGANVLTF. CDR3 nucleotide sequence: TGTGCCAGCAGCGTAGATCCCCTCTCTGGGGCCAACGTCCTGACTTTC.

The chain joins TRBV2 to TRBJ2-5, with a possible D match to TRBD1 (6 bases). The J call may not be correct, given that the DNA end is closer to TRBJ2-7. Germline CDR1 SNHLY, CDR2 FYNNEI. This CDR3 region has 12 residues. The CDR3 is CASTARGYEQYF. In DNA form, the CDR3 reads TGTGCCAGCACCGCCAGGGGCTACGAGCAGTACTTC.

V gene TRBV5-1 combines with J gene TRBJ1-1, with D unresolved. V lost 3 bases and J 7 bases, leaving 13 bases between the germline ends. CDR3 length: 13 residues. Germline CDR1 and CDR2: SGHRS and YFSETQ. CDR3 residues: CASSSLPGSEAFF. For the CDR3, the DNA is TGCGCCAGCAGCTCTTTGCCGGGGAGTGAAGCTTTCTTT.

The V gene is TRBV6-1, the J gene TRBJ2-7, with 9 bases aligning to TRBD1. CDR1 is MNHNS and CDR2 is SASEGT in the germline V gene. This CDR3 contains 14 residues. Losses at the gene ends were 7 bases for V and 1 base for J; bases not matched to a gene: 5. The CDR3 DNA reads TGTGCCAGCAACCGGGACAGGGTGTCCTACGAGCAGTACTTC. This codes for CASNRDRVSYEQYF.

The J gene is TRBJ2-1, the V gene TRBV10-3; D possibly corresponds to TRBD2 (5 bases). V was trimmed by 5 bases and J by 6 bases, leaving 11 bases between them. In germline, CDR1 is ENHRY, CDR2 SYGVKD. CDR3 length: 13 residues. CDR3 sequence (DNA): TGTGCCATCAGTACTGGACTTATCAATGAGCAGTTCTTC. It specifies CAISTGLINEQFF.

V is TRBV5-8 and J is TRBJ2-7; no firm D call. The V end lost 0 bases, the J end lost 0 bases, and 10 bases lay between the germline ends. CDR1 is SGHTS and CDR2 is YDEGEE in the germline V gene. The CDR3 covers 15 residues. CDR3 coding DNA: TGTGCCAGCAGCTTGGCAATCCTAAGCTCCTACGAGCAGTACTTC. Translated, it gives CASSLAILSSYEQYF.